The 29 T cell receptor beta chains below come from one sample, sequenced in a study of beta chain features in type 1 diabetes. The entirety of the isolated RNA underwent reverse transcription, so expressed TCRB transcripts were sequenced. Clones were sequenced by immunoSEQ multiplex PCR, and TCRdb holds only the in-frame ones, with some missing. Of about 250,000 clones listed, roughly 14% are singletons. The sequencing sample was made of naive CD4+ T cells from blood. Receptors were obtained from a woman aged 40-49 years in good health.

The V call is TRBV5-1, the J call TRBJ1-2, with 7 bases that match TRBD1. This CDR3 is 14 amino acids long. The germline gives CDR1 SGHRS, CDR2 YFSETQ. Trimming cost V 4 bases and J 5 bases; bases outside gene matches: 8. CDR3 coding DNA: TGCGCCAGCAGCGCCCAAGGGGGCGGTTATGGCTACACCTTC. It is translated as CASSAQGGGYGYTF.

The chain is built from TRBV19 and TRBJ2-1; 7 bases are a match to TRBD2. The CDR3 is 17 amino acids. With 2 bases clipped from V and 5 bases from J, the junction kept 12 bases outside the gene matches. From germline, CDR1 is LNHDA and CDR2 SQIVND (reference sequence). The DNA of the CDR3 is TGTGCCAGTAGTATACGGGCCCACAGCGGGGTAAACAATGAGCAGTTCTTC. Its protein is CASSIRAHSGVNNEQFF.

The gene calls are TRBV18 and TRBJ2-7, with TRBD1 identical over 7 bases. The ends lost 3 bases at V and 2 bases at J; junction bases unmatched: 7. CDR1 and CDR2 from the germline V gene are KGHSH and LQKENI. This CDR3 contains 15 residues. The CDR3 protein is CASSPQPTGPYEQYF. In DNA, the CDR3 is TGTGCCAGCTCACCCCAGCCGACAGGGCCCTACGAGCAGTACTTC.

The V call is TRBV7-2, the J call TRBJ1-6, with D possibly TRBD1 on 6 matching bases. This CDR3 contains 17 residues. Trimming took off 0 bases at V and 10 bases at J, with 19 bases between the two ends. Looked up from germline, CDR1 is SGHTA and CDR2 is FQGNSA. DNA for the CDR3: TGTGCCAGCAGCTTAGCGCAGGGACACAGGGCGGGCTCACCCCTCCACTTT. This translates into CASSLAQGHRAGSPLHF.

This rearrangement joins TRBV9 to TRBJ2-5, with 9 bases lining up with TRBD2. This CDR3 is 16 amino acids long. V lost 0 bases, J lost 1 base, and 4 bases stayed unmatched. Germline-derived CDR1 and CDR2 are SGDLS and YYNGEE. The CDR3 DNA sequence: TGTGCCAGCAGCGTAGGACTAGCGGTGACCCAAGAGACCCAGTACTTC. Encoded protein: CASSVGLAVTQETQYF.

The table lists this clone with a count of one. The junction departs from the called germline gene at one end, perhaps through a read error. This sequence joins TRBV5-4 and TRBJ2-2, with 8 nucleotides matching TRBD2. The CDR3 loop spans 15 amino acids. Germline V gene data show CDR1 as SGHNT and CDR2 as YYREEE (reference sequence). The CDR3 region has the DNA TGTGCCAGCAGCCCGGGAGGGGGTAGCACCGAGGAGCTGTTTTTT. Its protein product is CASSPGGGSTEELFF. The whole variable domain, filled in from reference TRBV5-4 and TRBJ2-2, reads ETGVTQSPTHLIKTRGQQVTLRCSSQSGHNTVSWYQQALGQGPQFIFQYYREEENGRGNFPPRFSGLQFPNYSSELNVNALELDDSALYLCASSPGGGSTEELFFGEGSRLTVL.

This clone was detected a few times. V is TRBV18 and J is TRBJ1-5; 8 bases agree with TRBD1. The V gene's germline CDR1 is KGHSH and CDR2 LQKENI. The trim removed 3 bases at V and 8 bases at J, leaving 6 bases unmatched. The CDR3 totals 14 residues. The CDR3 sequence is CASSPTGASEPQHF. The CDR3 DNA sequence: TGTGCCAGCTCACCGACAGGGGCGTCCGAGCCCCAGCATTTT.

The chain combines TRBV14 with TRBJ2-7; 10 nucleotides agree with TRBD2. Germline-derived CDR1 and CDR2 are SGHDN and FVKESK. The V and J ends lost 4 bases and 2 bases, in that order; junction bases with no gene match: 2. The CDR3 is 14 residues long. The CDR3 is CASSLSGGAYEQYF. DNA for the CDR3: TGTGCCAGCAGCCTCAGCGGGGGGGCCTACGAGCAGTACTTC.

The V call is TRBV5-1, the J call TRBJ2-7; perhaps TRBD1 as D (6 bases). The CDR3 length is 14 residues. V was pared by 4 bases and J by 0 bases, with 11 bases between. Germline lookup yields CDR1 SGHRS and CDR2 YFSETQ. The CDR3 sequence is CASSNRVDSYEQYF. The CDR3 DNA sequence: TGCGCCAGCAGCAACAGGGTGGACTCCTACGAGCAGTACTTC. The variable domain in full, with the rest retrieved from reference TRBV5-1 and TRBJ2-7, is KAGVTQTPRYLIKTRGQQVTLSCSPISGHRSVSWYQQTPGQGLQFLFEYFSETQRNKGNFPGRFSGRQFSNSRSEMNVSTLELGDSALYLCASSNRVDSYEQYFGPGTRLTVT.

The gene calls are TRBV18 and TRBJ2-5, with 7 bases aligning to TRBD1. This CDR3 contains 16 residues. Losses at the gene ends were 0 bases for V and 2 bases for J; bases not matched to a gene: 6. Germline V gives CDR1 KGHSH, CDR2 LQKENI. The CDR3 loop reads CASSPPWNRGQETQYF. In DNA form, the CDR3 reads TGTGCCAGCTCACCACCTTGGAACAGGGGTCAAGAGACCCAGTACTTC.

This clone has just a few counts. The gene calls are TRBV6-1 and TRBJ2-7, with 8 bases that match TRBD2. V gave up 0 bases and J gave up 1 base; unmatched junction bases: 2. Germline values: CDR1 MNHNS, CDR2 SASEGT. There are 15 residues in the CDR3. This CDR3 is CASSEAPSGSYEQYF. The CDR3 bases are TGTGCCAGCAGTGAAGCTCCTAGCGGGTCCTACGAGCAGTACTTC.

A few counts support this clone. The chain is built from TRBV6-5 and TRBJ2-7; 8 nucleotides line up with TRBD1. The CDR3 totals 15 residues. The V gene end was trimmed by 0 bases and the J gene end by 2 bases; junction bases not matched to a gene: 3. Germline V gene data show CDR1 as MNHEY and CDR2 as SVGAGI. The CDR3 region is CASSYSTGDPYEQYF. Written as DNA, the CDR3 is TGTGCCAGCAGTTACTCGACAGGGGATCCCTACGAGCAGTACTTC.

The CDR3 DNA reads TGCGCCAGCAGCTTGGAAGGGGTGATCAATCAGCCCCAGCATTTT. Translated, it gives CASSLEGVINQPQHF. The chain is built from TRBV5-1 and TRBJ1-5, with a tentative D call TRBD1 (5 bases). The V gene lost 0 bases and the J gene lost 3 bases, with 10 bases spanning the gap. Germline lookup yields CDR1 SGHRS and CDR2 YFSETQ. The CDR3 contains 15 residues. The full variable domain, completed using reference TRBV5-1 and TRBJ1-5, is KAGVTQTPRYLIKTRGQQVTLSCSPISGHRSVSWYQQTPGQGLQFLFEYFSETQRNKGNFPGRFSGRQFSNSRSEMNVSTLELGDSALYLCASSLEGVINQPQHFGDGTRLSIL.

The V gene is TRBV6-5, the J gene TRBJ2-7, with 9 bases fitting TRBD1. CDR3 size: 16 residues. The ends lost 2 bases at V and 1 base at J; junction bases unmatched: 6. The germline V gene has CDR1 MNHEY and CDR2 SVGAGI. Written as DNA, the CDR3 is TGTGCCAGCAGTTACCCACCCGGGACAGGGTCCTACGAGCAGTACTTC. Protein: CASSYPPGTGSYEQYF.

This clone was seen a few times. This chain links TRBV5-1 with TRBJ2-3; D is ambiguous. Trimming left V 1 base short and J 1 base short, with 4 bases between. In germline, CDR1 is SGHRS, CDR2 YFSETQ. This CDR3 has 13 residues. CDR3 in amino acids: CASSLSGTDTQYF. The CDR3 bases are TGCGCCAGCAGCTTGTCAGGCACAGATACGCAGTATTTT. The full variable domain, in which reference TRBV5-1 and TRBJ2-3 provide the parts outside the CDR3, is KAGVTQTPRYLIKTRGQQVTLSCSPISGHRSVSWYQQTPGQGLQFLFEYFSETQRNKGNFPGRFSGRQFSNSRSEMNVSTLELGDSALYLCASSLSGTDTQYFGPGTRLTVL.

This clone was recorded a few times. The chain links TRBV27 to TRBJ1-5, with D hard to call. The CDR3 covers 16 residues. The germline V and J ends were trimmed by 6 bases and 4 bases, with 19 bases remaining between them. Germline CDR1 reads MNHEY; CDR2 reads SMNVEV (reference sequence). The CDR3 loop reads CASSGSRRVGNQPQHF. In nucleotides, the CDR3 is TGTGCCAGCAGCGGGAGCAGAAGGGTCGGAAATCAGCCCCAGCATTTT.

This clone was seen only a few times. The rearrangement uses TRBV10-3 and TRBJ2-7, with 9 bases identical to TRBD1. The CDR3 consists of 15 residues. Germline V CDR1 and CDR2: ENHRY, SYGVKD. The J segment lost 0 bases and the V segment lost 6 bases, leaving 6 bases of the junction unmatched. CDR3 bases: TGTGCCATCAGCAAGACAGGGGGAGGCTCCTACGAGCAGTACTTC. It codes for CAISKTGGGSYEQYF.

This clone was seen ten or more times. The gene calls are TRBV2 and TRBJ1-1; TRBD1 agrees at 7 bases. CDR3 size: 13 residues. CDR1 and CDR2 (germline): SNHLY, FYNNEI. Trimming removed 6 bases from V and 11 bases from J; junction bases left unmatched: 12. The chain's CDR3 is CASSRQGPSDAFF. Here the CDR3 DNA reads TGTGCCAGCAGCCGACAGGGTCCCAGTGATGCTTTCTTT.

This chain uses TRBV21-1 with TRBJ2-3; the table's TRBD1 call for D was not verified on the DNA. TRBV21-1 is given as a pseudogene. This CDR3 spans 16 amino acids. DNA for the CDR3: TGTGCCAGCCGCACAAATGACAGGGCGAGAACAGATACGCAGTATTTT. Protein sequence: CASRTNDRARTDTQYF.

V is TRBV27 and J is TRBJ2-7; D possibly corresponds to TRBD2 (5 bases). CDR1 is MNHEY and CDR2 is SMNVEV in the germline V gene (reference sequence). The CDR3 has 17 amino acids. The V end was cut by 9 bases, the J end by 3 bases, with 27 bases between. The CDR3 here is CARVHVRHRGNIYEQYF. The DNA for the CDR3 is TGTGCCAGAGTACATGTCCGACACCGGGGTAATATCTACGAGCAGTACTTC.

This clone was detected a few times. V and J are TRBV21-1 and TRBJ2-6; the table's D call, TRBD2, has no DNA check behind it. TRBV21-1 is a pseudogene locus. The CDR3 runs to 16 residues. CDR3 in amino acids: CASSARFPSGANVLTF. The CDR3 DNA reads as TGTGCCAGCAGCGCGCGCTTTCCCTCTGGGGCCAACGTCCTGACTTTC.

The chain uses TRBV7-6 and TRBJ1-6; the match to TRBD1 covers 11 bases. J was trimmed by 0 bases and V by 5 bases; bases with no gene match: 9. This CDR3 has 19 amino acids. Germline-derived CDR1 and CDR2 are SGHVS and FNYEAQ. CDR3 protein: CASSLTDRGRGSYNSPLHF. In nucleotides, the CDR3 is TGTGCCAGCAGCCTAACGGACAGGGGGCGAGGCTCCTATAATTCACCCCTCCACTTT. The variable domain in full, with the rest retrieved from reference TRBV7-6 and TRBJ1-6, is GAGVSQSPRYKVTKRGQDVALRCDPISGHVSLYWYRQALGQGPEFLTYFNYEAQQDKSGLPNDRFSAERPEGSISTLTIQRTEQRDSAMYRCASSLTDRGRGSYNSPLHFGNGTRLTVT.

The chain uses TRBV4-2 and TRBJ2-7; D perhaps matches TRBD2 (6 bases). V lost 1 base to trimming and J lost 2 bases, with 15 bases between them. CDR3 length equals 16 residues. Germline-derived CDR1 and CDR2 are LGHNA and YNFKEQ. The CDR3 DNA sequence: TGTGCCAGCAGCCAAGTTGGAGGGACTGATACCTACGAGCAGTACTTC. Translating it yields CASSQVGGTDTYEQYF.

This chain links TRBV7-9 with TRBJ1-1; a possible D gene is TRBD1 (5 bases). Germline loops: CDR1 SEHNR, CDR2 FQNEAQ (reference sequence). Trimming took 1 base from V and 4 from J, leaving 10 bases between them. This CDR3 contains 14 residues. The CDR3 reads CASSLDQGSTEAFF. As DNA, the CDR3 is TGTGCCAGCAGCTTAGACCAGGGTAGCACTGAAGCTTTCTTT.

CDR3 loop: CASSLLAGGLTDTQYF. CDR3 sequence (DNA): TGTGCCAGCTCCCTTCTAGCGGGGGGGTTAACAGATACGCAGTATTTT. The chain has TRBV19 and TRBJ2-3; 12 nucleotides align to TRBD2. Per the germline V gene, CDR1 is LNHDA and CDR2 is SQIVND (reference sequence). This CDR3 region has 16 residues. Germline trimming cut 9 bases from V and 3 bases from J; bases unmatched to any gene: 10. Looking up the rest from reference TRBV19 and TRBJ2-3 gives the full variable domain: DGGITQSPKYLFRKEGQNVTLSCEQNLNHDAMYWYRQDPGQGLRLIYYSQIVNDFQKGDIAEGYSVSREKKESFPLTVTSAQKNPTAFYLCASSLLAGGLTDTQYFGPGTRLTVL.

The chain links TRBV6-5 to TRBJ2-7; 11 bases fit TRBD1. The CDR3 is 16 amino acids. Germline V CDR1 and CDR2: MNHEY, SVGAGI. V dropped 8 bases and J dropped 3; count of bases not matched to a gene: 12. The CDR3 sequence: CASRSYQGQGDYEQYF. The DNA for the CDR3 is TGTGCCAGCCGTTCTTACCAGGGACAGGGGGACTACGAGCAGTACTTC.

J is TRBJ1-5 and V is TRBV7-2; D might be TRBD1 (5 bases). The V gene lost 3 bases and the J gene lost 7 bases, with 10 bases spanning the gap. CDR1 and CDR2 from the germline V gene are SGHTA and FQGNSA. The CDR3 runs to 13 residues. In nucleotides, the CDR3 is TGTGCCAGCAGCTTTACGGGGGACCAGCCCCAGCATTTT. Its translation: CASSFTGDQPQHF. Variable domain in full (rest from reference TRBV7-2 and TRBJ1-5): GAGVSQSPSNKVTEKGKDVELRCDPISGHTALYWYRQSLGQGLEFLIYFQGNSAPDKSGLPSDRFSAERTGGSVSTLTIQRTQQEDSAVYLCASSFTGDQPQHFGDGTRLSIL.

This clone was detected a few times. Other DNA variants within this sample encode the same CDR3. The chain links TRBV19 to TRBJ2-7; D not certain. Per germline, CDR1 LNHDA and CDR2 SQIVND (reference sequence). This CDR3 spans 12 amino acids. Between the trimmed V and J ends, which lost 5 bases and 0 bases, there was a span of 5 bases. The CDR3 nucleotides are TGTGCCAGTAGTGCGAGCTCCTACGAGCAGTACTTC. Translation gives CASSASSYEQYF.

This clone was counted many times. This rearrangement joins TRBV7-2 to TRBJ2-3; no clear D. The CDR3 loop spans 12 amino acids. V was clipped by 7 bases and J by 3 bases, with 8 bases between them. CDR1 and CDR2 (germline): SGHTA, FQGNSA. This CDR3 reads CASTSRTDTQYF. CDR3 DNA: TGTGCCAGCACCTCTAGAACAGATACGCAGTATTTT.